This is a list of T cell receptor beta chains from one sample in a study of CD8+ T cells in alopecia areata. Here immunoSEQ multiplex PCR was the method, and the copy in TCRdb shows in-frame clones only, minus some. This table has around 270,000 clones, roughly 64% appearing once. Sample: CD4+ T cells sorted from blood, taken at week 24, from a patient treated with tofacitinib. The receptors derive from a human donor with alopecia areata. Both conserved end residues are part of each CDR3. The order of the fields is clone size, D gene, V gene, J gene, CDR3 DNA, CDR3 protein. A D gene is named only where the DNA matches it firmly. The size of a clone is reported for some rows only, either as once, few or many, or as a class for expanded clones.

>NA|NA|TRBV5-1|TRBJ2-6
TGCGCCAGCAGCTTGGGGGTCTCTGGGGCCAACGTCCTGACTTTC
CASSLGVSGANVLTF
>many|TRBD1|TRBV7-2|TRBJ1-1
TGTGCCAGCAGCTTGCAGGGGGCATCTGAAGCTTTCTTT
CASSLQGASEAFF
>few|NA|TRBV19|TRBJ2-5
TGTGCCAGTAAAGTCGGGGAGACCCAGTACTTC
CASKVGETQYF
>few|TRBD1|TRBV28|TRBJ2-2
TGTACCAGCAGGGCAGGACAGGGAGAGCCCGGGGAGCTGTTTTTT
CTSRAGQGEPGELFF
>NA|TRBD2|TRBV2|TRBJ2-5
TGTGCCAGCAGTGGGCATAGCGGGGGGGCGGAGACCCAGTACTTC
CASSGHSGGAETQYF
>NA|TRBD1|TRBV5-6|TRBJ1-2
TGTGCCAGCAGCTTAGCAGACAGGGGTAATGGCTACACCTTC
CASSLADRGNGYTF
>NA|NA|TRBV29-1|TRBJ1-1
TGCAGCGTTGTGGTAACTGAAGCTTTCTTT
CSVVVTEAFF
>many|NA|TRBV18|TRBJ1-1
TGTGCCAGCTCCCCGGGCGTAACTGAAGCTTTCTTT
CASSPGVTEAFF
>NA|TRBD1|TRBV6-5|TRBJ1-4
TGTGCCAGCAGTAGGGACAGGGAAAAACTGTTTTTT
CASSRDREKLFF
>few|NA|TRBV15|TRBJ2-3
TGTGCCACCAGCAGAGATCTCTGGACAGATACGCAGTATTTT
CATSRDLWTDTQYF
>few|NA|TRBV5-4|TRBJ1-6
TGTGCCAGCAGCTTGAGCGGAAATTCACCCCTCCACTTT
CASSLSGNSPLHF
>NA|NA|TRBV6-5|TRBJ2-7
TGTGCCAGCAGAGAGGGACGAAGGCGTCCCTACGAGCAGTACTTC
CASREGRRRPYEQYF
>NA|NA|TRBV30|TRBJ2-7
TGTGCCTGGAGTGCCCGGACAGCTTTCTCCTACGAGCAGTACTTC
CAWSARTAFSYEQYF
>NA|TRBD1|TRBV15|TRBJ1-6
TGTGCCACCAGCGGTGGGGACAGGGGAGTTCGGTCACCCCTCCACTTT
CATSGGDRGVRSPLHF
>NA|TRBD1|TRBV5-4|TRBJ1-3
TGTGCCAGCAGCTCCGGTGAGGGACAGGGGGCGATCACCATATATTTT
CASSSGEGQGAITIYF
>few|NA|TRBV25-1|TRBJ1-4
TGTGCCAGCAGTGAAGCAAGAGGGGGAAAACTGTTTTTT
CASSEARGGKLFF
>once|NA|TRBV7-2|TRBJ2-3
TGTGCCACCAGGGGCGGGGCTAGCACAGATACGCAGTATTTT
CATRGGASTDTQYF
>NA|NA|TRBV7-3|TRBJ2-2
TGTGCCAGCAGCCGGGGACCCGACACCGGGGAGCTGTTTTTT
CASSRGPDTGELFF
>NA|NA|TRBV5-1|TRBJ1-2
TGCGCCAGCAGCCCGGGGACTATCGACTATGGCTACACCTTC
CASSPGTIDYGYTF
>NA|NA|TRBV27|TRBJ2-7
TGTGCCAGCAGTTTTATCGGGATCCCTGACTACGAGCAGTACTTC
CASSFIGIPDYEQYF
>NA|NA|TRBV30|TRBJ1-2
TGTGCCTGGAGGCACACGGACTATGGCTACACCTTC
CAWRHTDYGYTF
>NA|NA|TRBV2|TRBJ2-7
TGTGCCAGCGACCTGGAAGTAACGGCCTACGAGCAGTACTTC
CASDLEVTAYEQYF
>NA|NA|TRBV5-1|TRBJ2-3
TGCGCCAGCAGTAGTCAAGATACGCAGTATTTT
CASSSQDTQYF
>NA|TRBD1|TRBV7-9|TRBJ1-1
TGTGCCAGCAGCACCCCGGGACAGATGAACACTGAAGCTTTCTTT
CASSTPGQMNTEAFF
>NA|TRBD1|TRBV7-2|TRBJ2-7
TGTGCCAGCAGTCGGGACAGGTTTGAGGACGAGCAGTACTTC
CASSRDRFEDEQYF
>NA|NA|TRBV30|TRBJ2-1
TGTGCCTGGGCCAGAGGAGCCAACAATGAGCAGTTCTTC
CAWARGANNEQFF
>NA|NA|TRBV10-3|TRBJ2-3
TGTGCCATCAGCTCCGATCGGTATACGCAGTATTTT
CAISSDRYTQYF
>NA|NA|TRBV7-2|TRBJ2-7
TGTGCCAGCAGCCGACCCCCCATATCGGACGAGCAGTACTTC
CASSRPPISDEQYF
>NA|NA|TRBV6-1|TRBJ2-5
TGTGCCAGCAGTGAAGGAAGCCCCCGGGGGACCCAGTACTTC
CASSEGSPRGTQYF
>NA|NA|TRBV30|TRBJ2-7
TGTGCCTGGAGTAATCCTCGGGGGCTCTCCTACGAGCAGTACTTC
CAWSNPRGLSYEQYF
>few|NA|TRBV7-3|TRBJ2-2
TGTGCCAGCAGCCCCAACACCGGGGAGCTGTTTTTT
CASSPNTGELFF
>NA|NA|TRBV7-6|TRBJ1-3
TGTGCCAGCAGCCAGCGACAGGAGGGCTCTGGAAACACCATATATTTT
CASSQRQEGSGNTIYF
>NA|NA|TRBV30|TRBJ2-1
TGTGCCTGGGGGCCGCCACCCCCGGGGGCCCTCCCCTACAATGAGCAGTTCTTC
CAWGPPPPGALPYNEQFF
>few|NA|TRBV7-2|TRBJ2-7
TGTGCCAGCAGCTTAGCGAGGGTGCACGAGCAGTACTTC
CASSLARVHEQYF
>NA|NA|TRBV6-5|TRBJ1-3
TGTGCCAGCAGTTACCGTGGTGACTCTTCAAACACCATATATTTT
CASSYRGDSSNTIYF
>few|NA|TRBV29-1|TRBJ1-6
TGCAGCGTACGGACGCAAGGGGGGTATAATTCACCCCTCCACTTT
CSVRTQGGYNSPLHF
>few|TRBD1|TRBV30|TRBJ1-2
TGTGCCTGGAAGGACAGGGGGCCGATCTACACCTTC
CAWKDRGPIYTF
>NA|NA|TRBV10-3|TRBJ2-2
TGTGCCATCAGTCGGAACACCGGGGAGCTGTTTTTT
CAISRNTGELFF
>NA|NA|TRBV14|TRBJ2-2
TGTGCCAGCAGCCAGAATAAGGGGGCGAACACCGGGGAGCTGTTTTTT
CASSQNKGANTGELFF
>NA|TRBD1|TRBV7-2|TRBJ2-5
TGTGCCAGCAGCCCCAGACAGGGGCCCCCTGAAGAGACCCAGTACTTC
CASSPRQGPPEETQYF
>NA|TRBD2|TRBV7-3|TRBJ2-7
TGTGCCAGCAGCCCGGGAGCGGGGGGGCGAAACGAGCAGTACTTC
CASSPGAGGRNEQYF
>few|TRBD1|TRBV29-1|TRBJ1-2
TGCAGCGTTGATCTGCCGGACAGGGGGATCGGCTACACCTTC
CSVDLPDRGIGYTF
>NA|TRBD1|TRBV25-1|TRBJ1-2
TGTGCCAGCAGTGATTCAACCGGGACAGGGGTGGGCGGCTACACCTTC
CASSDSTGTGVGGYTF
>few|NA|TRBV9|TRBJ2-3
TGTGCCAGCAGCGTAGGCTCTACCCCTTTGACAGATACGCAGTATTTT
CASSVGSTPLTDTQYF
>NA|NA|TRBV6-5|TRBJ1-1
TGTGCCAGCAGTTACTTTGCCGGACAGGAAGCTTTCTTT
CASSYFAGQEAFF
>NA|NA|TRBV4-3|TRBJ1-1
TGCGCCAGCCGGGGCAGGGGTGATGCTGAAGCTTTCTTT
CASRGRGDAEAFF
>NA|TRBD2|TRBV30|TRBJ2-7
TGTGCCTGGAGTACAAGGACTAGCTTCGAGCAGTACTTC
CAWSTRTSFEQYF
>NA|NA|TRBV6-6|TRBJ2-2
TGTGCCAGCAGTTACTCGAGTCAGGGGTACACCGGGGAGCTGTTTTTT
CASSYSSQGYTGELFF
>NA|NA|TRBV7-9|TRBJ1-1
TGTGCCAGCAGCCCCAGGGGACTTGACACTGAAGCTTTCTTT
CASSPRGLDTEAFF
>few|NA|TRBV23-1|TRBJ1-2
TGCGCCAGCAGCTCAGGGAAAGATGTCGATGGCTACACCTTC
CASSSGKDVDGYTF
>NA|TRBD2|TRBV2|TRBJ2-3
TGTGCCAGCGGGGCCCGACTAGCCGCAGATACGCAGTATTTT
CASGARLAADTQYF
>NA|NA|TRBV7-2|TRBJ2-3
TGTGCCAGCAGCCAATCCACCGGGGATACGCAGTATTTT
CASSQSTGDTQYF
>NA|NA|TRBV15|TRBJ1-1
TGTGCCACCAGCAGAGCCAAGGAGAACACTGAAGCTTTCTTT
CATSRAKENTEAFF
>NA|TRBD1|TRBV25-1|TRBJ2-7
TGTGCCAGCAGCTCAGACAGGGGGCTCCACGAGCAGTACTTC
CASSSDRGLHEQYF
>NA|NA|TRBV11-1|TRBJ2-5
TGTGCCAGCAGCGCGCGAAAACTAGGTTGGGAGACCCAGTACTTC
CASSARKLGWETQYF
>NA|NA|TRBV30|TRBJ2-5
TGTGCCTGGAGACGAGGGACTGGCCAAGAGACCCAGTACTTC
CAWRRGTGQETQYF
>NA|NA|TRBV27|TRBJ2-7
TGTGCCAGCAGGGTGACAGGTGGCGACGAGCAGTACTTC
CASRVTGGDEQYF